This T cell receptor beta chain came from a study of T-cell reconstitution after alpha-beta-depleted transplantation in children. Preparation of the TCRbeta library involved a method that used unique molecular identifiers. MiXCR was run by TCRdb on the PCR reads, yielding one entry per CDR3 protein. The sample shows 90,000 to 100,000 distinct CDR3 sequences, 23% of them seen only once. V lost 4 bases and J 0 bases, leaving 14 bases between the germline ends. The CDR3 sequence is 16 residues long. The germline gives CDR1 SGHTA, CDR2 FQGNSA. This material consisted of PBMCs, taken before TCRalphabeta/CD19-depleted stem cell transplant. The receptor comes from a boy aged 2 to 10 with acute lymphoblastic leukemia, due to receive a stem cell transplant. The genes are TRBV7-2 and TRBJ2-3, with D hard to call. CDR3 in DNA: TGTGCCAGCAGCTCAACTCCACAGAAAAGCACAGATACGCAGTATTTT. Its translation is CASSSTPQKSTDTQYF.